Listed here are 32 T cell receptor beta chains from one sample, sequenced in a study of response to subunit inactivated influenza vaccine. TCRdb ran MiXCR on the RT-PCR reads and lists one entry per CDR3 protein. The sample consists of around 150,000 distinct CDR3 sequences, roughly 10% of them appearing once. Sequencing was performed on non-naive T cells sorted from PBMCs, taken roughly 45 days after vaccination. The receptors were gathered from a man aged 45-60 years who received an inactivated influenza vaccine.

There are many counts of this clonotype. The chain couples TRBV7-9 to TRBJ2-7; 7 positions agree with TRBD2. The CDR3 contains 13 residues. V was clipped by 0 bases and J by 4 bases; unmatched bases: 0. Germline V lookup: CDR1 SEHNR, CDR2 FQNEAQ (reference sequence). The CDR3: CASSLAGGYEQYF. The CDR3 DNA follows: TGTGCCAGCAGCTTAGCGGGGGGGTACGAGCAGTACTTC.

CDR3 sequence (DNA): TGTGCCATCACATCAGGACAGGGTTCCTACGAGCAGTACTTC. Residues: CAITSGQGSYEQYF. The V gene is TRBV6-1, the J gene TRBJ2-7, with 8 bases fitting TRBD1. This CDR3 comprises 14 residues. Germline lookup yields CDR1 MNHNS and CDR2 SASEGT. With V trimmed by 10 bases and J by 1 base, 9 bases remained unmatched.

The sample holds many counts of this clonotype. The chain carries TRBV27 and TRBJ1-3, with 9 nucleotides matching TRBD1. The CDR3 spans 14 residues. The germline V gene has CDR1 MNHEY and CDR2 SMNVEV (reference sequence). V was clipped by 6 bases and J by 2 bases; unmatched bases: 2. CDR3 sequence reads: CASSRQGAGNTIYF. For the CDR3, the DNA is TGTGCCAGCAGCCGACAGGGGGCTGGAAACACCATATATTTT.

This clonotype was detected a few times. V gene TRBV10-3 combines with J gene TRBJ2-4; 9 bases are shared with TRBD1. With V trimmed by 0 bases and J by 7 bases, 4 bases remained unmatched. CDR3 length: 15 amino acids. Germline V gene lookup returns CDR1 ENHRY and CDR2 SYGVKD. The CDR3 DNA is TGTGCCATCAGTGAGTCGACAGGGGGTGGGAACATTCAGTACTTC. Encoded protein: CAISESTGGGNIQYF.

This clonotype was counted only a few times. The rearrangement joins TRBV5-1 to TRBJ2-5, with D uncertain. V lost 0 bases and J lost 1, with 10 bases in between. CDR3 length equals 15 residues. Germline CDR1 SGHRS, CDR2 YFSETQ. CDR3 loop: CASSLEPSLQETQYF. The CDR3 DNA reads as TGCGCCAGCAGCTTGGAGCCATCCCTCCAAGAGACCCAGTACTTC.

This clonotype appeared many times. J is TRBJ2-1 and V is TRBV12-5, with D perhaps TRBD2 (5 bases). Germline CDR1 and CDR2: LGHNT and FRNRAP. The CDR3 consists of 13 residues. Trimming took 1 base from V and 9 from J, leaving 10 bases between them. CDR3 sequence reads: CASGLGLAFEQFF. DNA for the CDR3: TGTGCTAGTGGTTTGGGCCTAGCTTTTGAGCAGTTCTTC.

In this sample, this clonotype turned up once. CDR3 residues: CAGSFFVSLQSYEQYF. The CDR3 DNA follows: TGTGCCGGCAGCTTCTTTGTCTCCCTCCAATCCTACGAGCAGTACTTC. V usage is TRBV5-3 and J usage is TRBJ2-7; D unresolved. TRBV5-3 is treated as an ORF (open reading frame) with a function not yet certain. V was pared by 10 bases and J by 1 base, with 24 bases between. The length of the CDR3 is 16 residues.

V gene TRBV7-2 combines with J gene TRBJ1-1; 7 positions match TRBD1. J lost 0 bases, V lost 6 bases, and 7 bases had no gene match. From germline, CDR1 is SGHTA and CDR2 FQGNSA. CDR3 size: 15 residues. In DNA form, the CDR3 reads TGTGCCAGCAGGCCAGACAGGGTGATGAACACTGAAGCTTTCTTT. It encodes CASRPDRVMNTEAFF.

The chain recombines TRBV12-3 or TRBV12-4 with TRBJ1-4; a possible D gene is TRBD1 (6 bases). CDR3 length: 16 amino acids. V dropped 5 bases and J dropped 2 bases, with 15 bases sitting between them. The CDR3 DNA follows: TGTGCCAGCAGTCCCGCTCACAGGGTGACTAATGAAAAACTGTTTTTT. Translating it yields CASSPAHRVTNEKLFF.

This clonotype showed up just a few times. The chain employs TRBV28 and TRBJ1-1; a weak D match, TRBD1 (6 bases). CDR1 is MDHEN, CDR2 SYDVKM, per germline. The CDR3 is made up of 14 amino acids. Trimming stripped 7 bases from V and 0 bases from J, with 12 bases between. The CDR3 nucleotides are TGTGCCAGCACTGTAGGACAGATGAACACTGAAGCTTTCTTT. Translation gives CASTVGQMNTEAFF.

In this sample, this clonotype turned up a few times. The chain is built from TRBV5-6 and TRBJ2-7; D is perhaps TRBD1 (6 bases). The CDR3 has 14 amino acids. CDR1 is SGHDT and CDR2 is YYEEEE in the germline V gene. The V end lost 4 bases, the J end lost 2 bases, and 13 bases lay between the germline ends. The CDR3 loop is CASSPTGLTYEQYF. The DNA of the CDR3 is TGTGCCAGCAGCCCTACAGGGCTAACCTACGAGCAGTACTTC.

The genes are TRBV25-1 and TRBJ1-2; D is possibly TRBD1 (5 bases). From germline, CDR1 is MGHDK and CDR2 SYGVNS. The CDR3 spans 13 residues. The V end was cut by 3 bases, the J end by 2 bases, with 7 bases between. DNA of the CDR3: TGTGCCAGCAGTGATCCAGGGAACTATGGCTACACCTTC. Its translation: CASSDPGNYGYTF.

The chain carries TRBV6-2 or TRBV6-3 and TRBJ2-7, with TRBD2 as a possible D gene (5 bases). The CDR3 extends over 11 amino acids. The V and J ends lost 5 bases and 11 bases respectively, with 13 bases between them. CDR1 MNHEY and CDR2 SVGEGT come from the germline V gene. The CDR3 coding sequence is TGTGCCAGCAGTCCAAACATCGGGGAGTACTTC. Encoded protein: CASSPNIGEYF.

A few counts support this clonotype. The CDR3 reads CASSQRTGGEQFF. In DNA form, the CDR3 reads TGCGCCAGCAGCCAGCGGACAGGGGGCGAGCAGTTCTTC. The V gene is TRBV4-3, the J gene TRBJ2-1, with 11 bases fitting TRBD1. The germline V gene encodes CDR1 LGHNA and CDR2 YSLEER. There are 13 residues in the CDR3. J was trimmed by 10 bases and V by 3 bases; bases with no gene match: 2.

The V and J genes are TRBV11-2 and TRBJ2-3; no clear D gene. There are 15 residues in the CDR3. With 0 bases removed from V and 6 bases from J, the gap between germline ends came to 13 bases. Germline V gene sequence: CDR1 SGHAT, CDR2 FQNNGV. The CDR3 loop reads CASSLDPISTDTQYF. The CDR3 coding sequence is TGTGCCAGCAGCTTAGACCCGATTTCCACGGATACGCAGTATTTT. Filled out from reference TRBV11-2 and TRBJ2-3, the complete variable domain reads EAGVAQSPRYKIIEKRQSVAFWCNPISGHATLYWYQQILGQGPKLLIQFQNNGVVDDSQLPKDRFSAERLKGVDSTLKIQPAKLEDSAVYLCASSLDPISTDTQYFGPGTRLTVL.

This clonotype came up a few times. The genes are TRBV11-2 and TRBJ2-4; no clear D. Germline V lookup: CDR1 SGHAT, CDR2 FQNNGV. This CDR3 spans 15 amino acids. Trimming shortened V by 1 base and J by 0 bases, and 7 bases separated the two germline ends. CDR3: CASSLGALAKNIQYF. The CDR3 bases are TGTGCCAGCAGCTTAGGCGCCTTAGCCAAAAACATTCAGTACTTC.

The table lists this clonotype with a few counts. The chain has TRBV20-1 and TRBJ2-3; D perhaps matches TRBD1 (5 bases). Germline CDR1 is DFQATT and CDR2 is SNEGSKA (reference sequence). CDR3 length: 16 amino acids. V gave up 6 bases and J gave up 1 base, with 20 bases separating them. CDR3 in amino acids: CSAATRSGKRTDTQYF. DNA of the CDR3: TGCAGTGCCGCAACCCGATCAGGGAAACGCACAGATACGCAGTATTTT.

This clonotype occurred many times. The chain recombines TRBV5-6 with TRBJ1-2; the D gene is possibly TRBD1 (5 bases). Looked up from germline, CDR1 is SGHDT and CDR2 is YYEEEE. This CDR3 contains 18 residues. The V end was cut by 0 bases, the J end by 4 bases, with 22 bases between. CDR3 region: CASSLEWPQGLQSYGYTF. In nucleotides, the CDR3 is TGTGCCAGCAGCTTGGAATGGCCCCAGGGTCTTCAATCCTATGGCTACACCTTC.

This clonotype came up many times. The chain combines TRBV12-3 or TRBV12-4 with TRBJ1-1; D not resolved. CDR3 length: 15 residues. Trimming removed 3 bases from V and 1 base from J, with 12 bases in between. The CDR3 loop reads CASSFTPRKNTEAFF. The CDR3 bases are TGTGCCAGCAGTTTCACCCCTAGGAAGAACACTGAAGCTTTCTTT.

The chain employs TRBV13 and TRBJ2-7; D possibly uses TRBD1 or TRBD2 (5 bases each). CDR1 PRHDT and CDR2 FYEKMQ come from the germline V gene (reference sequence). The CDR3 consists of 19 residues. V lost 0 bases and J lost 2, with 23 bases in between. As DNA, the CDR3 is TGTGCCAGCAGCTTAGGCCTCGGCGGATTCGAGGGGACCCCCTACGAGCAGTACTTC. Translation: CASSLGLGGFEGTPYEQYF.

This clonotype has a handful of counts. The chain links TRBV3-1 to TRBJ2-5, with TRBD2 identical over 11 bases. Losses at the gene ends were 3 bases for V and 2 bases for J; bases not matched to a gene: 2. Germline CDR1 LGHDT, CDR2 YNNKEL (reference sequence). The CDR3 extends over 15 amino acids. The CDR3 DNA follows: TGTGCCAGCAGCCAGGGGACTAGCGGACAAGAGACCCAGTACTTC. Its protein product is CASSQGTSGQETQYF.

This clonotype has at least ten counts. The chain carries TRBV6-1 and TRBJ2-2; 7 nucleotides align to TRBD1. Trimming at V came to 6 bases and at J to 4 bases, leaving 2 bases not matched to a gene. The CDR3 is 13 amino acids. Germline V gene lookup returns CDR1 MNHNS and CDR2 SASEGT. CDR3 in amino acids: CASRNRGTGELFF. The CDR3 DNA is TGTGCCAGCAGGAACAGGGGCACCGGGGAGCTGTTTTTT.

This clonotype was seen at least ten times. The rearrangement joins TRBV6-2 or TRBV6-3 to TRBJ1-5, with 9 bases matching TRBD1. After removal of 5 bases from V and 2 bases from J, the junction contained 10 bases not matched to a gene. This CDR3 contains 17 residues. Germline V lookup: CDR1 MNHEY, CDR2 SVGEGT. DNA for the CDR3: TGTGCCAGCAGTACGGGACAGGGCGTTTCGGGCAATCAGCCCCAGCATTTT. Residues: CASSTGQGVSGNQPQHF.

V and J are TRBV4-1 and TRBJ1-5, with a weak D call TRBD1 (5 bases). Germline V gene data show CDR1 as MGHRA and CDR2 as YSYEKL. CDR3 size: 16 residues. Trimming took off 1 base at V and 7 bases at J, with 17 bases between the two ends. This CDR3 is CASSQAIQGGEQPQHF. CDR3 in DNA: TGCGCCAGCAGCCAAGCAATCCAGGGAGGGGAACAGCCCCAGCATTTT.

This clonotype came up many times. Here the CDR3 reads CSASAGIGQGFHPQHF. DNA of the CDR3: TGCAGTGCTAGCGCGGGGATAGGGCAGGGGTTCCATCCCCAGCATTTT. This chain links TRBV20-1 with TRBJ1-5, with D perhaps TRBD1 (6 bases). The germline V gene has CDR1 DFQATT and CDR2 SNEGSKA (reference sequence). CDR3 length: 16 amino acids. Trimming stripped 3 bases from V and 10 bases from J, with 25 bases between.

The table lists this clonotype with a few counts. The chain carries TRBV6-2 or TRBV6-3 and TRBJ2-2; D might be TRBD2 (6 bases). Trimming removed 3 bases from V and 6 bases from J, with 11 bases in between. The germline V gene encodes CDR1 MNHEY and CDR2 SVGEGT. The CDR3 runs 14 residues. The CDR3: CASSYSLASGELFF. The CDR3 bases are TGTGCCAGCAGTTATTCACTAGCCTCCGGGGAGCTGTTTTTT.

This clonotype showed up just a few times. The chain combines TRBV7-9 with TRBJ2-5; D remains unclear. Germline V gene lookup returns CDR1 SEHNR and CDR2 FQNEAQ (reference sequence). Trimming shortened V by 2 bases and J by 5 bases, and 6 bases separated the two germline ends. The CDR3 covers 12 residues. The CDR3 is CASSLRMETQYF. In DNA, the CDR3 is TGTGCCAGCAGCTTAAGAATGGAGACCCAGTACTTC.

The J gene is TRBJ2-3, the V gene TRBV20-1; perhaps TRBD2 as D (6 bases). The CDR3 contains 13 residues. Germline V CDR1 and CDR2: DFQATT, SNEGSKA (reference sequence). V was clipped by 6 bases and J by 2 bases, with 12 bases between them. The chain's CDR3 is CSARRTTTDTQYF. Written as DNA, the CDR3 is TGCAGTGCCCGGAGGACTACCACAGATACGCAGTATTTT.

The chain employs TRBV10-3 and TRBJ2-1, with TRBD1 matching over 7 bases. Per germline, CDR1 ENHRY and CDR2 SYGVKD. Trimming cost V 10 bases and J 4 bases; bases outside gene matches: 13. The CDR3 runs 15 residues. The CDR3 sequence: CATNPDRAQYNEQFF. CDR3 DNA: TGTGCCACGAATCCCGACAGGGCCCAATACAATGAGCAGTTCTTC.

This clonotype was found many times. The J gene is TRBJ2-7, the V gene TRBV7-2, with TRBD1 as a possible D gene (5 bases). Trimming left V 6 bases short and J 2 bases short, with 17 bases between. The germline gives CDR1 SGHTA, CDR2 FQGNSA. The CDR3 is 15 amino acids. CDR3 sequence reads: CASRVGFRGPYEQYF. CDR3 nucleotides: TGTGCCAGCAGGGTGGGATTTAGGGGCCCCTACGAGCAGTACTTC.

The CDR3 region is CASSANGQPRGNTIYF. CDR3 nucleotides: TGTGCCAGCAGCGCAAACGGACAACCACGAGGAAACACCATATATTTT. This chain uses TRBV9 with TRBJ1-3; a possible D gene is TRBD1 (5 bases). The V and J ends lost 3 bases and 4 bases respectively, with 17 bases between them. The CDR3 consists of 16 residues. The germline CDR1 and CDR2 sequences are SGDLS and YYNGEE.

The chain is built from TRBV5-1 and TRBJ1-2; possible D gene TRBD1, 6 bases. Trimming removed 5 bases at V and 6 bases at J, with 14 bases between. The CDR3 is 13 residues long. Germline V CDR1 and CDR2: SGHRS, YFSETQ. CDR3 DNA: TGCGCCAGCAGGCCCGGGACAACGGATGGCTACACCTTC. Amino acids: CASRPGTTDGYTF.